This entry lists 17 T cell receptor beta chains sequenced from one sample in a study of graft-versus-host responses after intestinal transplantation (dated by TCRdb to about 2021). Libraries were built with the immunoSEQ multiplex PCR assay. In its TCRdb copy, this immuneACCESS table keeps in-frame sequences only and misses some clones. Where compared with another copy, unresolved V genes explain less than half of these, and the others have no known cause. The sample yields over 80,000 clones; approximately 85% were counted once. The top ten hold 1.4% to 1.5% of the sample. Sample: PBMCs, taken 255 days after intestinal transplant. The receptors were gathered from a human patient who received an intestinal transplant, so some T cells may come from the graft donor.

The chain is built from TRBV5-1 and TRBJ2-2; either TRBD1 or TRBD2 may fit D (6 bases each). CDR3 length equals 16 residues. V lost 2 bases, J lost 5 bases, and 16 bases lay in between. Germline-derived CDR1 and CDR2 are SGHRS and YFSETQ. In DNA, the CDR3 is TGCGCCAGCAGCTTTTACAGGGAGGTGGAGACCGGGGAGCTGTTTTTT. Protein sequence: CASSFYREVETGELFF.

V and J are TRBV7-9 and TRBJ1-2; weak D call: TRBD1 (5 bases). Germline CDR1 is SEHNR and CDR2 is FQNEAQ (reference sequence). This CDR3 has 13 residues. V dropped 5 bases and J dropped 8 bases, with 15 bases sitting between them. The CDR3 region is CASSPGGVQGYTF. In DNA form, the CDR3 reads TGTGCCAGCAGCCCCGGAGGGGTTCAAGGCTACACCTTC. The variable domain in full, completed from reference TRBV7-9 and TRBJ1-2, reads DTGVSQNPRHKITKRGQNVTFRCDPISEHNRLYWYRQTLGQGPEFLTYFQNEAQLEKSRLLSDRFSAERPKGSFSTLEIQRTEQGDSAMYLCASSPGGVQGYTFGSGTRLTVV.

As DNA, the CDR3 is TGTGCCAGCCGACTAGCGGGGGCCCACACAGATACGCAGTATTTT. This gives the protein CASRLAGAHTDTQYF. This chain uses TRBV6-5 with TRBJ2-3; TRBD2 aligns across 12 bases. In germline, CDR1 is MNHEY, CDR2 SVGAGI. V dropped 8 bases and J dropped 2; count of bases not matched to a gene: 5. The CDR3 is 15 residues long.

The chain uses TRBV18 and TRBJ2-1; TRBD2 aligns across 7 bases. The length of the CDR3 is 16 residues. Looked up from germline, CDR1 is KGHSH and CDR2 is LQKENI. V lost 0 bases, J lost 1 base, and 3 bases stayed unmatched. In DNA, the CDR3 is TGTGCCAGCTCACCACCGGAGCGGGGATCCTACAATGAGCAGTTCTTC. It translates to CASSPPERGSYNEQFF. Filled out from reference TRBV18 and TRBJ2-1, the complete variable domain reads NAGVMQNPRHLVRRRGQEARLRCSPMKGHSHVYWYRQLPEEGLKFMVYLQKENIIDESGMPKERFSAEFPKEGPSILRIQQVVRGDSAAYFCASSPPERGSYNEQFFGPGTRLTVL.

The CDR3 protein is CASSYSSWAYNSPLHF. In DNA form, the CDR3 reads TGTGCCAGCAGTTACTCAAGCTGGGCCTATAATTCACCCCTCCACTTT. V gene TRBV6-5 combines with J gene TRBJ1-6, with D unresolved. The CDR3 loop spans 16 amino acids. The germline V gene has CDR1 MNHEY and CDR2 SVGAGI. Trimming cost V 0 bases and J 2 bases, with 8 bases left between them.

There are a few counts of this clone. This rearrangement joins TRBV10-3 to TRBJ2-4; 9 bases map to TRBD2. The CDR3 consists of 19 residues. Trimming cost V 11 bases and J 1 base; bases outside gene matches: 21. CDR1 and CDR2 (germline): ENHRY, SYGVKD. The CDR3 region has the DNA TGTGCCCCCCCCGTCGAGCGGGAGGTAATTGGAAGGGCCAAAAACATTCAGTACTTC. This sequence encodes CAPPVEREVIGRAKNIQYF.

This rearrangement joins TRBV6-1 to TRBJ2-3; D uncertain. This CDR3 comprises 15 residues. The V gene's germline CDR1 is MNHNS and CDR2 SASEGT. V was cut by 8 bases and J by 0 bases, with 15 bases left in between. CDR3 nucleotides: TGTGCCAGCCTGGTGGGCCGAACTAGCACAGATACGCAGTATTTT. Translating it yields CASLVGRTSTDTQYF.

The table lists this clone with a count of one. The chain combines TRBV5-1 with TRBJ1-4; D not resolved. The CDR3 runs 14 residues. V lost 0 bases and J 0 bases, leaving 3 bases between the germline ends. Germline V CDR1 and CDR2: SGHRS, YFSETQ. CDR3 sequence reads: CASSLGATNEKLFF. The CDR3 DNA is TGCGCCAGCAGCTTGGGTGCAACTAATGAAAAACTGTTTTTT.

This chain connects TRBV7-2 to TRBJ1-1; 7 nucleotides line up with TRBD1. CDR1 SGHTA and CDR2 FQGNSA come from the germline V gene. This CDR3 has 14 amino acids. V trimming: 5 bases; J trimming: 2 bases; junction bases outside the gene matches: 5. CDR3 loop: CASSLDRVNTEAFF. The CDR3 nucleotides are TGTGCCAGCAGCCTCGACAGGGTTAACACTGAAGCTTTCTTT.

The V gene is TRBV4-1, the J gene TRBJ2-3, with TRBD2 matching over 9 bases. Per germline, CDR1 MGHRA and CDR2 YSYEKL. V trimming: 1 base; J trimming: 2 bases; junction bases outside the gene matches: 10. This CDR3 is built from 18 residues. The CDR3 sequence: CASSQGGGGALFTDTQYF. CDR3 in DNA: TGCGCCAGCAGCCAAGGCGGCGGGGGGGCTTTATTCACAGATACGCAGTATTTT.

The chain couples TRBV27 to TRBJ2-3; tentatively, D is TRBD2 (5 bases). CDR1 MNHEY and CDR2 SMNVEV come from the germline V gene (reference sequence). V was trimmed by 3 bases and J by 5 bases, leaving 18 bases between them. This CDR3 contains 16 residues. This chain's CDR3 is CASSLKDPRSGDTQYF. The CDR3 coding sequence is TGTGCCAGCAGTTTGAAAGACCCCCGAAGCGGAGATACGCAGTATTTT.

The chain recombines TRBV2 with TRBJ1-2; 8 bases map to TRBD1. The germline gives CDR1 SNHLY, CDR2 FYNNEI. V dropped 6 bases and J dropped 3; count of bases not matched to a gene: 9. The CDR3 is made up of 15 amino acids. CDR3 sequence reads: CASSAGQGGYYGYTF. DNA of the CDR3: TGTGCCAGCAGCGCAGGACAGGGAGGCTACTATGGCTACACCTTC.

The rearrangement joins TRBV19 to TRBJ1-5; unclear D gene. Per germline, CDR1 LNHDA and CDR2 SQIVND (reference sequence). V gave up 5 bases and J gave up 1 base, with 21 bases separating them. The CDR3 runs to 18 residues. In nucleotides, the CDR3 is TGTGCCAGTAGTCCCCGGGCCCGCTCTACGGGAAGCAATCAGCCCCAGCATTTT. This gives the protein CASSPRARSTGSNQPQHF.

The genes are TRBV27 and TRBJ2-1, with D uncertain. CDR3 size: 13 residues. V shed 5 bases and J shed 5 bases, with 10 bases lying between them. Germline CDR1 MNHEY, CDR2 SMNVEV (reference sequence). This CDR3 reads CASSELGDNEQFF. As DNA, the CDR3 is TGTGCCAGCAGTGAACTTGGGGACAATGAGCAGTTCTTC.

The genes are TRBV6-1 and TRBJ2-1; 9 nucleotides line up with TRBD2. J gave up 10 bases and V 2 bases, and 24 bases lay outside the gene matches. CDR1 MNHNS and CDR2 SASEGT come from the germline V gene. The CDR3 length is 20 residues. CDR3 sequence (DNA): TGTGCCAGCAGTGAATCGGGGATTAGGGTTAGCGGGGGACCCAGGTTGGAGCAGTTCTTC. As protein: CASSESGIRVSGGPRLEQFF.

This rearrangement joins TRBV11-2 to TRBJ2-7, with D perhaps TRBD1 (5 bases). The CDR3 spans 13 residues. Trimming stripped 3 bases from V and 5 bases from J, with 11 bases between. Germline CDR1 is SGHAT and CDR2 is FQNNGV. The CDR3 loop is CASSFERGNEQYF. The CDR3 coding sequence is TGTGCCAGCAGCTTCGAAAGGGGTAACGAGCAGTACTTC.

This chain joins TRBV28 and TRBJ1-1; D may be TRBD1 (5 bases). V was clipped by 3 bases and J by 0 bases, with 11 bases between them. This CDR3 region has 15 residues. Looked up from germline, CDR1 is MDHEN and CDR2 is SYDVKM. The CDR3 region has the DNA TGTGCCAGCAGTTTTACCGGGGCCATGAACACTGAAGCTTTCTTT. Protein product: CASSFTGAMNTEAFF.